This T cell receptor (beta chain) originates from a study of T-cell reconstitution after alpha-beta-depleted transplantation in children. J gave up 4 bases and V 3 bases, and 7 bases lay outside the gene matches. Germline assignment: CDR1 LGHDT and CDR2 YNNKEL (reference sequence). This CDR3 region has 15 residues. It was with unique molecular identifiers that the TCRbeta library was prepared. Each CDR3 protein gets one entry after TCRdb re-called the PCR reads with MiXCR. The sample consists of about 610,000 distinct CDR3 sequences, roughly 10% of them appearing once. Sequences were derived from PBMCs from the stem cell graft donor, sampled from the stem cell graft. V is TRBV3-1 and J is TRBJ1-1, with 8 bases that match TRBD1. The sequence was obtained from a human donor who donated a stem cell graft to a child with acute myeloid leukemia. The DNA for the CDR3 is TGTGCCAGCAGCCATCCCGGACAGGGCATCACTGAAGCTTTCTTT. Translation: CASSHPGQGITEAFF.